The sample holds many counts of the clone carrying this T cell receptor (beta chain). The antigen is unknown. The data belong to a study of regulatory T cells in long-lasting Graves disease. Points from the study as a whole: Patients whose Graves' disease persisted exhibited lower TCR diversity than those newly diagnosed. There was favoring of TRBV28, TRBJ1-2 and TRBJ2-5 in persistent disease.

Indicated time point: newly diagnosed GD, antithyroid drugs for less than 3 months. The TCR library was made from RNA extracted from PBMCs. Peripheral blood, Nine milliliters per patient, was collected in EDTA tubes. To make TCR beta libraries, researchers used iRepertoire HTBI primers and Arm-PCR of CDR3 regions. TCRdb reprocessed the multiplex PCR reads with MiXCR, giving one entry per CDR3 protein. This sample has about 470,000 distinct CDR3 sequences, with under 15% found just once. The ends lost 2 bases at V and 5 bases at J; junction bases unmatched: 5. CDR1 is MDHEN and CDR2 is SYDVKM in the germline V gene. The CDR3 consists of 15 residues. In addition, the sample was reused for a study of T cells in Graves' hyperthyroidism and ophthalmopathy. This second study notes: RT-PCR in the first round (using the HTBI primer set) targeted the TCR CDR3.

The chain uses TRBV28 and TRBJ2-1, with TRBD2 matching 8 bases. The sequence came from a young woman with Graves disease. This material consisted of peripheral blood mononuclear cells (PBMCs), taken at new diagnosis, from a patient treated with antithyroid drugs. The CDR3 spells CASSLIVLADNEQFF. The CDR3 DNA is TGTGCCAGCAGTTTAATAGTACTAGCGGACAATGAGCAGTTCTTC.